The clone carrying this T cell receptor beta chain was counted a few times. This sample is drawn from a study of T cells in Graves' hyperthyroidism and ophthalmopathy. Authors of the study amplified TCR beta CDR3 regions from RNA transcripts. During a first-round RT-PCR of the TCR CDR3, the HTBI primer set was used. One entry per CDR3 protein, called by TCRdb with MiXCR from the multiplex PCR reads. Of around 520,000 distinct CDR3 sequences detected, approximately 25% appear once; the ten largest clones hold around 11%. This CDR3 has 18 amino acids. Germline CDR1 reads MNHNS; CDR2 reads SASEGT. Trimming cost V 7 bases and J 4 bases; bases outside gene matches: 14.

Sequencing used blood. The clonotype originates from a woman in her 30s with Graves' ophthalmopathy. The rearrangement links TRBV6-1 to TRBJ2-5; 14 bases are shared with TRBD2. For the CDR3, the DNA is TGTGCCAGCAAACACTGGGGACTAGCGGGAGAAAGGAGAGAGACCCAGTACTTC. Its translation is CASKHWGLAGERRETQYF.